Below, 5 T cell receptor beta chains from the same sample are listed, as sequenced in a study of shared clonotypes between healthy human individuals. The data were produced by immunoSEQ multiplex PCR, yet TCRdb's version contains in-frame clones alone and is incomplete. Of 950,000 to 1,100,000 clones detected, more than 60% appear once; the ten largest clones hold over 1.3%. The sample taken for sequencing was memory CD4+ T cells sorted from blood. The subset was: CD45RA-negative fraction. These receptor sequences come from a man between 18 and 35 years old in good health.

This clone was observed a handful of times. This chain connects TRBV2 to TRBJ1-2; TRBD1 aligns across 10 bases. This CDR3 has 16 amino acids. The V segment lost 8 bases and the J segment 2 bases; nucleotides outside the gene matches: 11. The V gene's germline CDR1 is SNHLY and CDR2 FYNNEI. CDR3 nucleotide sequence: TGTGCCAGCCATGGAAATCCGGGACAGGGGAACTATGGCTACACCTTC. It is translated as CASHGNPGQGNYGYTF.

This clone was seen many times. The rearrangement uses TRBV19 and TRBJ2-7, with a possible D match to TRBD2 (6 bases). Germline V gene sequence: CDR1 LNHDA, CDR2 SQIVND (reference sequence). V shed 5 bases and J shed 6 bases, with 14 bases lying between them. The CDR3 contains 13 residues. The CDR3: CASSSKTRGEQYF. The CDR3 DNA reads as TGTGCCAGTAGTTCGAAGACTAGGGGCGAGCAGTACTTC. The variable domain in full, with the rest retrieved from reference TRBV19 and TRBJ2-7, is DGGITQSPKYLFRKEGQNVTLSCEQNLNHDAMYWYRQDPGQGLRLIYYSQIVNDFQKGDIAEGYSVSREKKESFPLTVTSAQKNPTAFYLCASSSKTRGEQYFGPGTRLTVT.

The rearrangement uses TRBV7-6 and TRBJ2-7; 8 bases fit TRBD2. V shed 5 bases and J 2 bases; nucleotides not matched to a gene: 5. There are 14 residues in the CDR3. The germline V gene encodes CDR1 SGHVS and CDR2 FNYEAQ. The CDR3 DNA reads as TGTGCCAGCAGCAGCGGGAGAGCCCCCTACGAGCAGTACTTC. Protein sequence: CASSSGRAPYEQYF. Variable domain in full (rest from reference TRBV7-6 and TRBJ2-7): GAGVSQSPRYKVTKRGQDVALRCDPISGHVSLYWYRQALGQGPEFLTYFNYEAQQDKSGLPNDRFSAERPEGSISTLTIQRTEQRDSAMYRCASSSGRAPYEQYFGPGTRLTVT.

The chain is built from TRBV5-1 and TRBJ2-7; TRBD1 agrees at 12 bases. The V and J ends lost 4 bases and 5 bases, in that order; junction bases with no gene match: 10. The CDR3 has 16 residues. Germline CDR1 and CDR2: SGHRS and YFSETQ. The CDR3 sequence is CASSLTGTGGFNEQYF. CDR3 nucleotide sequence: TGCGCCAGCAGCCTAACCGGGACAGGGGGCTTCAACGAGCAGTACTTC.

The chain is built from TRBV11-2 and TRBJ2-5, with D uncertain. The CDR3 runs to 12 residues. Germline-derived CDR1 and CDR2 are SGHAT and FQNNGV. V lost 5 bases, J lost 4 bases, and 8 bases lay in between. For the CDR3, the DNA is TGTGCCAGCAGCCGTAACTCAGAGACCCAGTACTTC. It specifies CASSRNSETQYF.